The clone carrying this T cell receptor (beta chain) came up many times. This record comes from a study of T-cell reconstitution after alpha-beta-depleted transplantation in children. During its preparation, the TCRbeta library received unique molecular identifiers. MiXCR, applied by TCRdb to the PCR reads, yields one record per CDR3 protein. Of roughly 120,000 distinct CDR3 sequences listed, about a tenth are singletons. V was shortened by 0 bases and J by 4 bases, with 19 bases between the two germline ends. Germline CDR1 and CDR2: DFQATT and SNEGSKA (reference sequence). The CDR3 spans 17 residues.

The sequencing used PBMCs from the stem cell graft donor, collected from the stem cell graft. The receptor was isolated from a human donor who donated a stem cell graft to a child with acute lymphoblastic leukemia. The J gene is TRBJ1-5, the V gene TRBV20-1; no definite D call. CDR3 in amino acids: CSARDTVWVGSNQPQHF. The CDR3 coding sequence is TGCAGTGCTAGAGATACGGTGTGGGTGGGGAGTAATCAGCCCCAGCATTTT.